Each of the 25 T cell receptor beta chains below was sequenced from the same sample in a study of T cells in Graves' hyperthyroidism and ophthalmopathy (dated by TCRdb to 2018 to 2020). Library construction relied on multiplex PCR. The run used an Illumina HiSeq 2000. The TCR beta CDR3 regions were amplified from RNA transcripts. The TCR CDR3 was subjected to a first round of RT-PCR using the HTBI primer set and the Qiagen OneStep RT-PCR kit. Using fastp at Q25 and MiXCR, TCRdb reprocessed the public reads and kept productive beta chains. All rows with the same CDR3 protein become a single entry with the most common DNA and genes. The sample contains some 350,000 distinct CDR3 sequences, 20% to 25% of them found a single time. The top ten clonotypes cover around 70% of the sample. Sequenced input: blood. The receptors here all came from a man aged 45-65 years with Graves' hyperthyroidism.

This clonotype was counted between two and nine times. The chain recombines TRBV7-2 with TRBJ2-2; D is undetermined. This CDR3 has 15 residues. Trimming removed 3 bases from V and 0 bases from J, with 8 bases in between. Germline V lookup: CDR1 SGHTA, CDR2 FQGNSA. Here the CDR3 DNA reads TGTGCCAGCAGCTTGGTAGTGACGAACACCGGGGAGCTGTTTTTT. Its translation: CASSLVVTNTGELFF.

This clonotype has at least ten counts. The chain uses TRBV11-3 and TRBJ2-3, with D perhaps TRBD2 (5 bases). V was clipped by 5 bases and J by 5 bases, with 17 bases between them. The CDR3 length is 15 residues. Germline values: CDR1 SGHNT, CDR2 YENEEA. CDR3 nucleotides: TGTGCCAGCAGCCCTGCCCCTGCGGGTGTAGATACGCAGTATTTT. It specifies CASSPAPAGVDTQYF.

The J gene is TRBJ2-3, the V gene TRBV30; D is possibly TRBD2 (5 bases). This CDR3 has 12 amino acids. From germline, CDR1 is GTSNPN and CDR2 SVGIG (reference sequence). V dropped 3 bases and J dropped 8 bases, with 12 bases sitting between them. CDR3 coding DNA: TGTGCCTGGAGCTTAAAGAGGGTTACGCAGTATTTT. The encoded protein is CAWSLKRVTQYF.

The J gene is TRBJ2-2, the V gene TRBV3-1, with unresolved D. CDR1 is LGHDT, CDR2 YNNKEL, per germline (reference sequence). The CDR3 has 15 residues. The ends were cut back, 4 bases at V and 4 bases at J, with 13 bases in the middle. In DNA, the CDR3 is TGTGCCAGCAGCCTCTTGGGCAGGTCCACCGGGGAGCTGTTTTTT. Amino acids: CASSLLGRSTGELFF.

A few counts support this clonotype. The chain links TRBV19 to TRBJ1-5; 9 bases match TRBD1. This CDR3 region has 15 residues. Unmatched junction bases numbered 9, after V lost 5 bases and J lost 7 bases. Germline V lookup: CDR1 LNHDA, CDR2 SQIVND (reference sequence). The CDR3 region has the DNA TGTGCCAGTAGTCCCGCCAAGACAGGGGGGCAGCCCCAGCATTTT. Translating it yields CASSPAKTGGQPQHF.

The V and J genes are TRBV4-1 and TRBJ2-7, with 7 bases that match TRBD1. The germline V gene has CDR1 MGHRA and CDR2 YSYEKL. The V gene end was trimmed by 3 bases and the J gene end by 6 bases; junction bases not matched to a gene: 5. This CDR3 has 13 amino acids. Here the CDR3 DNA reads TGCGCCAGCAGCCATGCACAGGGGCCCGAGCAGTACTTC. It codes for CASSHAQGPEQYF.

The rearrangement links TRBV19 to TRBJ1-6; unclear D gene. Deletions cut 4 bases from V and 7 bases from J, with 8 bases between. Germline CDR1 is LNHDA and CDR2 is SQIVND (reference sequence). The CDR3 is 13 amino acids. The CDR3 sequence is CASSTKENSPLHF. CDR3 bases: TGTGCCAGTAGTACAAAGGAAAATTCACCCCTCCACTTT.

This clonotype was found many times. The V and J genes are TRBV28 and TRBJ2-7; TRBD2 matches 10 bases. Germline CDR1 MDHEN, CDR2 SYDVKM. The CDR3 has 16 residues. V trimming: 4 bases; J trimming: 4 bases; junction bases outside the gene matches: 10. The CDR3 here is CASSYPGLAESYEQYF. The CDR3 region has the DNA TGTGCCAGCAGTTACCCCGGACTAGCGGAGTCTTACGAGCAGTACTTC.

This clonotype was counted many times. The V and J genes are TRBV7-9 and TRBJ2-3, with TRBD2 matching 7 bases. The germline V gene encodes CDR1 SEHNR and CDR2 FQNEAQ (reference sequence). V shed 5 bases and J 0 bases; nucleotides not matched to a gene: 5. The CDR3 sequence is 15 residues long. The CDR3 is CASSTRSGSTDTQYF. The CDR3 bases are TGTGCCAGCAGCACCCGTAGCGGGAGCACAGATACGCAGTATTTT. Full variable domain (rest looked up from reference TRBV7-9 and TRBJ2-3): DTGVSQNPRHKITKRGQNVTFRCDPISEHNRLYWYRQTLGQGPEFLTYFQNEAQLEKSRLLSDRFSAERPKGSFSTLEIQRTEQGDSAMYLCASSTRSGSTDTQYFGPGTRLTVL.

This clonotype was picked up many times. The gene calls are TRBV11-2 and TRBJ2-7; TRBD1 matches at 7 bases. The CDR3 runs 15 residues. J gave up 6 bases and V 5 bases, and 13 bases lay outside the gene matches. Germline V CDR1 and CDR2: SGHAT, FQNNGV. This CDR3 reads CASSRTGTEGGEQYF. The CDR3 coding sequence is TGTGCCAGCAGCCGAACCGGGACAGAAGGTGGCGAGCAGTACTTC.

The table lists this clonotype with a count of one. A much larger clonotype is one base distant, so this may be a read error. The chain uses TRBV28 and TRBJ2-3; 8 bases align to TRBD1. The CDR3 runs 14 residues. The V gene's germline CDR1 is MDHEN and CDR2 SYDVKM. V shed 8 bases and J 3 bases; nucleotides not matched to a gene: 7. The CDR3 sequence: CASGGRQGTDTQYF. The CDR3 DNA reads as TGTGCCAGCGGCGGAAGACAGGGGACAGATACGCAGTATTTT.

In its sample, this clonotype was seen many times. The chain combines TRBV3-1 with TRBJ2-5, with 7 bases fitting TRBD2. Germline V gene sequence: CDR1 LGHDT, CDR2 YNNKEL (reference sequence). J was trimmed by 2 bases and V by 4 bases; bases with no gene match: 10. This CDR3 has 16 residues. The chain's CDR3 is CASSPQRETPQETQYF. CDR3 nucleotide sequence: TGTGCCAGCAGCCCCCAGCGGGAAACTCCTCAAGAGACCCAGTACTTC.

This clonotype was recorded a few times. This chain joins TRBV6-1 and TRBJ2-3; D perhaps matches TRBD2 (6 bases). The ends were cut back, 7 bases at V and 0 bases at J, with 11 bases in the middle. The CDR3 consists of 14 residues. Germline CDR1 is MNHNS and CDR2 is SASEGT. CDR3 sequence reads: CASITGDSTDTQYF. CDR3 DNA: TGTGCCAGCATCACGGGGGACAGCACAGATACGCAGTATTTT.

The chain couples TRBV24-1 to TRBJ2-3; weak D call: TRBD2 (5 bases). The CDR3 totals 16 residues. The V and J ends lost 3 bases and 6 bases respectively, with 18 bases between them. Germline-derived CDR1 and CDR2 are KGHDR and SFDVKD. CDR3: CATSDHTRSAGDTQYF. The CDR3 DNA sequence: TGTGCCACCAGTGATCACACTAGGTCCGCCGGCGATACGCAGTATTTT.

Of note for this clonotype: Germline and junction disagree at one end, which may indicate a read error. The chain links TRBV28 to TRBJ2-4; unclear D gene. Germline V gene data show CDR1 as MDHEN and CDR2 as SYDVKM. The length of the CDR3 is 13 residues. The DNA for the CDR3 is TGTGCCAGCAGTTACGGTTCTCAAAACATTCGGTACTTC. Translating gives CASSYGSQNIRYF.

A few counts support this clonotype. This rearrangement joins TRBV5-6 to TRBJ1-2; D gene unclear. V lost 1 base to trimming and J lost 1 base, with 11 bases between them. The CDR3 extends over 15 amino acids. Germline CDR1 SGHDT, CDR2 YYEEEE. This chain's CDR3 is CASSLSRTFNYGYTF. The CDR3 coding sequence is TGTGCCAGCAGCTTGTCCAGAACCTTTAACTATGGCTACACCTTC.

This clonotype was detected ten times or more. The chain is built from TRBV11-2 and TRBJ2-1, with 10 bases fitting TRBD2. This CDR3 is built from 17 residues. The V gene's germline CDR1 is SGHAT and CDR2 FQNNGV. Germline trimming cut 5 bases from V and 5 bases from J; bases unmatched to any gene: 12. The CDR3 nucleotides read TGTGCCAGCAGCCCTCGTCTAGCGGGGGATTCTGACAATGAGCAGTTCTTC. This translates into CASSPRLAGDSDNEQFF.

The table lists this clonotype with a few counts. This chain joins TRBV24-1 and TRBJ2-1; TRBD1 might be the D (6 bases). Trimming pared 4 bases from V and 9 bases from J, leaving 15 bases between. The CDR3 is made up of 14 amino acids. The germline gives CDR1 KGHDR, CDR2 SFDVKD. The CDR3 DNA is TGTGCCACCAGTGACCCGGGACACGGATTTGAGCAGTTCTTC. Translated: CATSDPGHGFEQFF.

This chain joins TRBV7-8 and TRBJ2-3, with D perhaps given as TRBD1 or TRBD2 (6 bases each). Germline V gene lookup returns CDR1 SGHVS and CDR2 FQNEAQ. V dropped 5 bases and J dropped 0 bases, with 15 bases sitting between them. The CDR3 consists of 16 residues. This chain's CDR3 is CASSRDRRGSTDTQYF. The CDR3 DNA follows: TGTGCCAGCAGCAGAGACAGGAGGGGAAGCACAGATACGCAGTATTTT.

This clonotype has more than one count but fewer than ten. This chain links TRBV6-4 with TRBJ2-7; tentatively, D is TRBD2 (7 bases). Trimming pared 7 bases from V and 4 bases from J, leaving 17 bases between. CDR1 and CDR2 from the germline V gene are MRHNA and SNTAGT. This CDR3 contains 14 residues. CDR3 DNA sequence: TGTGCCAGCATTGTTTGGGGGGGCTTATACGAGCAGTACTTC. It codes for CASIVWGGLYEQYF.

This clonotype has ten or more counts. The chain employs TRBV7-9 and TRBJ2-1, with a possible D match to TRBD2 (5 bases). This CDR3 has 13 amino acids. Germline V gives CDR1 SEHNR, CDR2 FQNEAQ (reference sequence). Trimming took 0 bases from V and 8 from J, leaving 8 bases between them. The CDR3 sequence: CASSLALRDEQFF. The CDR3 nucleotides are TGTGCCAGCAGCTTAGCGTTGAGGGATGAGCAGTTCTTC.

This clonotype has a count of ten or more. The chain joins TRBV11-2 to TRBJ2-1; no clear D gene. CDR3 length: 14 residues. V was trimmed by 4 bases and J by 0 bases, leaving 7 bases between them. The germline gives CDR1 SGHAT, CDR2 FQNNGV. CDR3 region: CASSSLRSYNEQFF. The CDR3 nucleotides are TGTGCCAGCAGCTCTTTACGCTCCTACAATGAGCAGTTCTTC.

J is TRBJ1-5 and V is TRBV24-1; a weak D match, TRBD1 (5 bases). V was pared by 3 bases and J by 8 bases, with 22 bases between. This CDR3 has 17 residues. CDR1 is KGHDR and CDR2 is SFDVKD in the germline V gene. The CDR3 DNA reads as TGTGCCACCAGTGATGGGACTCTAGGCAGGACTCTAAAGCCCCAGCATTTT. This sequence encodes CATSDGTLGRTLKPQHF.

This clonotype has a handful of counts. V and J are TRBV5-5 and TRBJ2-5, with D perhaps matching TRBD1 or TRBD2 (5 bases each). The CDR3 covers 14 residues. Germline CDR1 and CDR2: SGHKS and YYEKEE (reference sequence). Deletions cut 1 base from V and 5 bases from J, with 12 bases between. The CDR3: CASSLSQGRETQYF. For the CDR3, the DNA is TGTGCCAGCAGCTTGAGTCAGGGACGCGAGACCCAGTACTTC.

This clonotype showed up just a few times. V gene TRBV10-1 combines with J gene TRBJ2-1; 8 bases align to TRBD1. The CDR3 extends over 16 amino acids. Germline CDR1 and CDR2: WNHNN and SYGVQD (reference sequence). V trimming: 4 bases; J trimming: 4 bases; junction bases outside the gene matches: 9. DNA of the CDR3: TGCGCCAGCAGTGCGGCCGGGACAGGAGGATACAATGAGCAGTTCTTC. This encodes CASSAAGTGGYNEQFF.